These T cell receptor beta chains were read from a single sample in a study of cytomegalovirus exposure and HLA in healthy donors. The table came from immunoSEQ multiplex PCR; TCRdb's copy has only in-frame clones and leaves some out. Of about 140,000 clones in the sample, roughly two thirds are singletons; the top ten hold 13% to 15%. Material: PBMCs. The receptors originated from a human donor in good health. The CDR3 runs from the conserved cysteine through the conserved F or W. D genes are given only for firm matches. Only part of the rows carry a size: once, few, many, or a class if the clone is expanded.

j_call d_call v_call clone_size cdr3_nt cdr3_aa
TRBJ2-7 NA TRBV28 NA TGTGCCAGCAGTTTCTCCGAGTACTCCTACGAGCAGTACTTC CASSFSEYSYEQYF
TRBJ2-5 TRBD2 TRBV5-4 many TGTGCCAGCAGCTTGGGGACTAGCATAGAGACCCAGTACTTC CASSLGTSIETQYF
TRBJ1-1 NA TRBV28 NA TGTGCCAGCAGTTTTACAGGGTTGGCTGAAGCTTTCTTT CASSFTGLAEAFF
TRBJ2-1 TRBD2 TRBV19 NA TGTGCCAGTAGGCGGACTAGCCGAGGTGAGCAGTTCTTC CASRRTSRGEQFF
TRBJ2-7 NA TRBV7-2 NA TGTGCCAGCAGCTTAGCGGCACAGGGTCCCTACGAGCAGTACTTC CASSLAAQGPYEQYF
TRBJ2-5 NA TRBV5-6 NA TGTGCCAGCAGCTTGGCAGGGGCGGAGACCCAGTACTTC CASSLAGAETQYF
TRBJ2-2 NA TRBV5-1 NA TGCGCCAGCAGCCCGGACTATGCGTCCGGGGAGCTGTTTTTT CASSPDYASGELFF
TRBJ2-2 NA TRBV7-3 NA TGTGCCAGCAGCTTATTCGGGGGGAACACCGGGGAGCTGTTTTTT CASSLFGGNTGELFF
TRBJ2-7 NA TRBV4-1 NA TGCGCCAGCAGCCACCCCGAGGACAGCCTATCCTACGAGCAGTACTTC CASSHPEDSLSYEQYF
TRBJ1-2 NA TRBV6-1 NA TGTGCCAGCAGTTTAAGGCCAGGCTATGGCTACACCTTC CASSLRPGYGYTF
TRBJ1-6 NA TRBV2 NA TGTGCCAGCGGACTTGATAATTCACCCCTCCACTTT CASGLDNSPLHF
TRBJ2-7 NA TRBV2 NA TGTGCCAGCTTGGGGGGTCGCTACGAGCAGTACTTC CASLGGRYEQYF
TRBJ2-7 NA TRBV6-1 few TGTGCCAGCAGTGAAGGCCGGAGCGAGCAGTACTTC CASSEGRSEQYF
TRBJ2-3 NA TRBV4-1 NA TGCGCCAGCAGCCAAACTGGTACGCAGTATTTT CASSQTGTQYF
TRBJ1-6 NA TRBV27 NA TGTGCCAGCACCGACGGGGGGACGTCACCCCTCCACTTT CASTDGGTSPLHF
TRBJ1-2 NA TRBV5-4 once TGTGCCAGCAGGTTGGGAGGAGCCTATGGCTACACCTTC CASRLGGAYGYTF